This note documents a single T cell receptor (beta chain) sequence. Its antigen remains unidentified. UMIs and a universal primer site were added when TCR cDNA was made by 5'RACE template switching. TCRdb used MiXCR to reprocess the 5' RACE reads, holding one entry per CDR3 protein. The data contain about 430,000 distinct CDR3 sequences, roughly 20% of them seen just once; the ten biggest clones take up roughly 19%. This sample is drawn from a study of T cells after yellow fever vaccination. For the study at large: Preparation of the low-cell-number fractions used SMART-Seq v4 Ultra Low Input. Study outcomes and limitations: The CD4 compartment and the CD8 compartment contained a small share of clonotypes in common. Clones that expanded after primary vaccination mostly reappeared after the booster (roughly 95% CD4, approximately 85% CD8).

The CDR3 runs 13 residues. V dropped 6 bases and J dropped 6 bases, with 17 bases sitting between them. Germline assignment: CDR1 DFQATT and CDR2 SNEGSKA (reference sequence). The starting material was PBMCs, obtained before the yellow fever booster vaccination. This clonotype originated in a man between 18 and 35 years old who received the YFV17D yellow fever vaccine. The rearrangement uses TRBV20-1 and TRBJ1-2; D unclear. The DNA of the CDR3 is TGCAGTGCGCGCGAAAGGGCGAGCGATGGCTACACCTTC. This encodes CSARERASDGYTF.